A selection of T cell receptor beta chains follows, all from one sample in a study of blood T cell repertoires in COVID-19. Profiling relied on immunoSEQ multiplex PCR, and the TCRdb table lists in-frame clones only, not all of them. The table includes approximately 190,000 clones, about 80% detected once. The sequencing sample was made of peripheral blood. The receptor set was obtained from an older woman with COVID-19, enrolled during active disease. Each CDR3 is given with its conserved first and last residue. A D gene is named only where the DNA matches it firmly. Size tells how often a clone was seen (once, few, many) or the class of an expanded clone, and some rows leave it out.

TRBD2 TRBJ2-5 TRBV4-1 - CASSLTSGGLETQYF TGCGCCAGCAGCCTAACTAGCGGGGGTTTGGAGACCCAGTACTTC
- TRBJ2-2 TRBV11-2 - CASSLVTQFVGELFF TGTGCCAGCAGCTTGGTAACGCAGTTTGTCGGGGAGCTGTTTTTT
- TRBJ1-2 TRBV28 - CASSPSRWAGRYDDYGYTF TGTGCCAGCAGTCCGTCGCGTTGGGCAGGGAGGTATGATGACTATGGCTACACCTTC
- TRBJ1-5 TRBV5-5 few CASSWLLDQPQHF TGTGCCAGCAGCTGGCTCCTCGATCAGCCCCAGCATTTT
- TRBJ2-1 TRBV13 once CASSLGRGRAHNEQFF TGTGCCAGCAGCTTAGGCCGGGGTCGGGCTCACAATGAGCAGTTCTTC
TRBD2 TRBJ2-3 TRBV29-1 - CSVLAGGSTDTQYF TGCAGCGTTCTAGCGGGAGGGAGCACAGATACGCAGTATTTT
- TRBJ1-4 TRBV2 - CASSDGTGTEKLFF TGTGCCAGCAGTGATGGTACAGGGACTGAAAAACTGTTTTTT
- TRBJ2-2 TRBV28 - CASSLSTGELFF TGTGCCAGCAGTTTGAGTACCGGGGAGCTGTTTTTT
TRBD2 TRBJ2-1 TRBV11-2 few CASSRGTSPQVGDEQFF TGTGCCAGCAGCCGCGGGACTAGCCCTCAAGTTGGCGATGAGCAGTTCTTC
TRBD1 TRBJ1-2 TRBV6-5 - CASSRDRESYGYTF TGTGCCAGCAGTCGGGACAGGGAAAGCTATGGCTACACCTTC
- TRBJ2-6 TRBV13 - CASSLGVASTGANVLTF TGTGCCAGCAGCTTAGGGGTAGCTTCAACTGGGGCCAACGTCCTGACTTTC
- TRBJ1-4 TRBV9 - CASSVYSGADEKLFF TGTGCCAGCAGCGTTTATTCAGGGGCCGATGAAAAACTGTTTTTT
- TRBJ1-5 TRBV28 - CASSKRSTDYSNQPQHF TGTGCCAGCAGTAAACGGTCAACAGACTATAGCAATCAGCCCCAGCATTTT
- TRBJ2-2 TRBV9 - CASSVGGRLNTGELFF TGTGCCAGCAGCGTAGGCGGCAGATTGAACACCGGGGAGCTGTTTTTT
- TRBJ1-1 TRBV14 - CASSPRVGGTEAFF TGTGCCAGCAGCCCCAGGGTGGGAGGCACTGAAGCTTTCTTT
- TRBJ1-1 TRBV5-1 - CASSLLGGNTEAFF TGCGCCAGCAGCTTGCTGGGGGGGAACACTGAAGCTTTCTTT
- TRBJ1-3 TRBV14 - CASSPRVSGNTIYF TGTGCCAGCAGCCCCAGGGTCTCTGGAAACACCATATATTTT
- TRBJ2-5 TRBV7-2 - CASSFSFVETQYF TGTGCCAGCAGCTTTAGCTTCGTGGAGACCCAGTACTTC
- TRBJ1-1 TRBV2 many CASSEVIAEAFF TGTGCCAGCAGTGAAGTAATCGCTGAAGCTTTCTTT
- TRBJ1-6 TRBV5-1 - CASSLSAGYNSPLHF TGCGCCAGCAGCTTGTCGGCAGGATATAATTCACCCCTCCACTTT
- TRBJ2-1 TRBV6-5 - CASSYISSYNEQFF TGTGCCAGCAGTTATATCTCCTCCTACAATGAGCAGTTCTTC